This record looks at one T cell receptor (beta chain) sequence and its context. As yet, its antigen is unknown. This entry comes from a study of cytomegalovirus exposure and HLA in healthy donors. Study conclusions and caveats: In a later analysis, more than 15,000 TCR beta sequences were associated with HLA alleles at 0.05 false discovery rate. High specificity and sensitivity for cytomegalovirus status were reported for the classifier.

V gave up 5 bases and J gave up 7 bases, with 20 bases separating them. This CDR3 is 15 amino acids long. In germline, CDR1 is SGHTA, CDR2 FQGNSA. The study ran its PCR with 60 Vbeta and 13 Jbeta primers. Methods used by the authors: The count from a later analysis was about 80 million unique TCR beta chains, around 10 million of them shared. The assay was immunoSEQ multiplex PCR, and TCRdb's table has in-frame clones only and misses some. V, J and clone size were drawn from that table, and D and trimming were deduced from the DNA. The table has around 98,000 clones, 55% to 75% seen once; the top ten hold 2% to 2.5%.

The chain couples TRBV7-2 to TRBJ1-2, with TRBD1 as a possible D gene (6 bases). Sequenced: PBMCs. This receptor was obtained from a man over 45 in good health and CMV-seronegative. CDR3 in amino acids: CASSRESRGISGYTF. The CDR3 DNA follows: TGTGCCAGCAGCCGCGAGAGCAGGGGCATAAGTGGCTACACCTTC.